This record looks at one T cell receptor (beta chain) sequence and its context. A single count supports this clonotype. Its antigen remains undetermined. No base quality values were provided; no much bigger clone lies one nucleotide off. One read alone is a weak basis. To synthesize cDNA, template-switch 5'RACE was performed with a primer carrying a 10-nucleotide random unique molecular identifier so that each TCR transcript was tagged. Each sequencing run produced over 160 million TCR-beta sequences covering 15-18 subjects. Total RNA was extracted with the RNeasy kit. The KAPA Real-time Library Amplification kit was used to amplify TCR-beta VDJ regions with primers for the TCR constant region and the 5'RACE anchor. Sample indexes and Illumina adaptors were added in a first PCR, after which library yield was increased in a second PCR. The roughly 650 bp TCR product was size-selected on a 2% E-gel SizeSelection system after Ampure bead purification. Before pooling, library quality was checked on a Bioanalyzer, concentration was measured with Qubit, and libraries were quantified with the Kapa Library Quantification kit. Libraries were sequenced paired-end 2 x 150 bp on an Illumina HiSeq 2500. To increase sequence diversity, roughly 25-31% phiX was spiked into each library pool. On the study's bioinformatics: The UMI-based MiGEC pipeline processed quality-filtered reads and removed over 75% of raw TCR sequences during error correction. VDJ genes were aligned to IMGT germline references, and clonotypes were defined by unique CDR3 amino acid sequence plus V-J genes. Clonal expansion, Shannon diversity and CDR3 relatedness (CalcPairwiseDistances, ClusterSamples) were evaluated with VDJtools, and phylogenetic trees were built with CLCbio workbench. Clones with at least 8 unique UMIs were defined as expanded, with this threshold being based on coefficient-of-variation modelling across technical triplicates. TCRdb reanalyzed the raw reads on its own, using fastp at Q25 for trimming and MiXCR for clone calling, and kept in-frame beta chains. Every CDR3 protein is listed once, alongside the most common genes and DNA of its rows. The V and J calls and clone size come from TCRdb's table, not from the authors' own analysis. The sample contains about 55,000 distinct CDR3 sequences, over 4% of them found a single time. The ten largest clones represent 2.9% of the sample.

CDR1 SGHTA and CDR2 FQGNSA were looked up in the germline V gene. From its cysteine to its phenylalanine, the CDR3 spans 14 amino acids. Only the CDR3 portion is preserved as DNA: 42 bases, with reading frame beginning at the first base. The V end loses 5 bases and the J end loses 3 bases, and a stretch of 14 bases separates them. This entry belongs to a study of neurological immune-mediated disorders (dated by TCRdb to between 2019 and 2020). Study-level background: Of the 35 or so multiple sclerosis patients, some 30 had relapsing-remitting MS and 3 had secondary progressive MS. Peripheral blood TCR-beta repertoires from patients with HTLV-I-associated myelopathy (HAM/TSP), patients with multiple sclerosis, and healthy controls were compared in the study using UMI-based sequencing. The 95 to 120 TCR-beta libraries covered PBMC samples along with longitudinal samples, technical triplicates, and paired sorted CD4+ and CD8+ T-cell subsets. Of the approximately 68 subjects in the cohort, around 15 were HAM/TSP patients, about 35 were multiple sclerosis patients, and around 20 were healthy controls.

Libraries from unsorted PBMCs were made from 2 million PBMCs kept in RNAlater at -80 degrees C until RNA extraction. Multiple sclerosis patients were enrolled in a US clinical protocol under which disease progression was evaluated by magnetic resonance imaging. Peripheral blood was subjected to Ficoll-Hypaque density gradient centrifugation to isolate PBMCs, which were then cryopreserved in liquid nitrogen. Overall study outcomes, separate from this receptor: The highest TCR clonal expansion was observed in HAM/TSP patients, whereas the lowest was observed in MS patients, even when compared with healthy controls. No identical CDR3 amino acid sequences were found to be shared among expanded clones across subjects, suggesting that TCR-beta repertoires were private in all groups. No clinical or MRI features were associated with the MS cluster, and the authors said that larger cohorts are needed. Repertoires from 18 of 34 MS patients were grouped by phylogenetic analysis into a cluster of related CDR3 sequences, suggesting a possible repertoire-level signature.

Material for sequencing was PBMCs. This receptor was taken from a man between 50 and 59 years old with multiple sclerosis. Here the chain combines TRBV7-2 and TRBJ2-7; confidence is insufficient to name the D gene. The DNA sequence reads TGTGCCAGCAGCCTACAAGTCAGAAACTACGAGCAGTACTTC. Protein translation: CASSLQVRNYEQYF.